The 6 T cell receptor beta chains presented below share a single source sample, sequenced in a study of blood T cell repertoires in COVID-19. Only in-frame clones appear in the TCRdb table, and some are missing; sequencing was by immunoSEQ multiplex PCR. The sample yields tens of thousands of clones, about nine tenths seen once. Sequencing was done on a sample of peripheral blood. Receptors were obtained from a woman between 65 and 79 years old with acute or convalescent COVID-19.

CDR3 sequence (DNA): TGTGCCAGCAGTGAAAGGCTAGCGGGGCCCTACGAGCAGTACGTC. Protein: CASSERLAGPYEQYV. This rearrangement joins TRBV6-1 to TRBJ2-7, with 9 positions matching TRBD2. CDR3 length equals 15 residues. Germline CDR1 and CDR2: MNHNS and SASEGT. With V trimmed by 2 bases and J by 2 bases, 4 bases remained unmatched.

A single count supports this clone. The J gene is TRBJ2-3, the V gene TRBV10-1; the match to TRBD1 covers 8 bases. With 3 bases clipped from V and 5 bases from J, the junction kept 4 bases outside the gene matches. CDR1 and CDR2 from the germline V gene are WNHNN and SYGVQD (reference sequence). This CDR3 is 14 amino acids long. The CDR3 spells CASSDRGRVDTQYF. As DNA, the CDR3 is TGCGCCAGCAGTGACAGGGGGCGGGTAGATACGCAGTATTTT.

This chain uses TRBV11-2 with TRBJ2-3; 9 positions agree with TRBD2. The junction had 7 bases not matched to a gene; V was cut back by 5 bases and J by 1 base. Germline assignment: CDR1 SGHAT and CDR2 FQNNGV. The CDR3 loop spans 16 amino acids. CDR3 in amino acids: CASSHSGREGTDTQYF. The CDR3 coding sequence is TGTGCCAGCAGCCATAGCGGGAGAGAGGGCACAGATACGCAGTATTTT. Complete variable domain (other parts from reference TRBV11-2 and TRBJ2-3): EAGVAQSPRYKIIEKRQSVAFWCNPISGHATLYWYQQILGQGPKLLIQFQNNGVVDDSQLPKDRFSAERLKGVDSTLKIQPAKLEDSAVYLCASSHSGREGTDTQYFGPGTRLTVL.

V gene TRBV10-2 combines with J gene TRBJ2-7; a possible D gene is TRBD1 (6 bases). CDR1 WSHSY and CDR2 SAAADI come from the germline V gene. This CDR3 has 13 amino acids. Trimming cost V 8 bases and J 7 bases, with 18 bases left between them. The CDR3 here is CASENRGTGEQYF. The CDR3 DNA follows: TGCGCCAGCGAGAACCGGGGCACAGGGGAGCAGTACTTC.

The gene calls are TRBV3-1 (or the pseudogene TRBV3-2) and TRBJ2-5; 8 bases align to TRBD1. J gave up 7 bases and V 0 bases, and 1 base lay outside the gene matches. Germline V lookup: CDR1 LGHDT, CDR2 YNNKEL (reference sequence). The CDR3 has 13 amino acids. The CDR3 here is CASSQDTGGTQYF. The DNA for the CDR3 is TGTGCCAGCAGCCAAGATACAGGGGGGACCCAGTACTTC.

In this sample, this clone turned up a few times. This chain links TRBV19 with TRBJ1-1, with TRBD1 identical over 8 bases. The V and J ends lost 6 bases and 1 base, in that order; junction bases with no gene match: 4. Germline V gene data show CDR1 as LNHDA and CDR2 as SQIVND (reference sequence). The CDR3 consists of 14 residues. The chain's CDR3 is CASRTTGGNTEAFF. The CDR3 DNA sequence: TGTGCCAGTAGGACTACAGGGGGGAACACTGAAGCTTTCTTT.